This passage covers 8 T cell receptor beta chains from one sample sequenced in a study of prognosis after radiotherapy for stage I lung cancer. Two-round multiplex PCR on genomic DNA was the method by which TCR beta CDR3 was amplified. The use of primers specific to each TRBV and TRBJ gene characterized first-round PCR. TCRdb reanalysed the multiplex PCR reads using MiXCR and keeps one entry per CDR3 protein. The table shows nearly 25,000 distinct CDR3 sequences, with around 36% occurring only once. Material: PBMCs, obtained before or after stereotactic body radiation therapy (not recorded which). The receptor source for this set is a donor aged 50 or older with non-small cell lung cancer.

On this clonotype: A far larger clone is one nucleotide away, so this likely arose from a read error. The V call is TRBV6-2 or TRBV6-3, the J call TRBJ1-2; unclear D gene. Germline V gene lookup returns CDR1 MNHEY and CDR2 SVGEGT. The CDR3 is made up of 14 amino acids. The CDR3 coding sequence is TGTTCCAGCAGCCGAACCCCCACAAACTATGGCTACACCTTC. Its translation: CSSSRTPTNYGYTF.

This clonotype was counted ten times or more. CDR3 region: CASTLLGGGYTF. The CDR3, as DNA: TGTGCCAGCACCCTGTTGGGGGGCGGCTACACCTTC. The chain combines TRBV28 with TRBJ1-2; maybe TRBD1 (6 bases). The V gene lost 7 bases and the J gene lost 8 bases, with 14 bases spanning the gap. CDR3 size: 12 residues. Germline V CDR1 and CDR2: MDHEN, SYDVKM.

This clonotype was picked up many times. V usage is TRBV28 and J usage is TRBJ2-1; the match to TRBD2 covers 10 bases. CDR3 length equals 17 residues. V lost 6 bases, J lost 6 bases, and 14 bases stayed unmatched. Germline V lookup: CDR1 MDHEN, CDR2 SYDVKM. As DNA, the CDR3 is TGTGCCAGCAGCAGTTATTTCAGGGCTAGCGGGAGCAATGAGCAGTTCTTC. Its translation is CASSSYFRASGSNEQFF.

Ten or more counts support this clonotype. This chain connects TRBV7-8 to TRBJ1-5, with D possibly matching TRBD1 (6 bases). Trimming cost V 1 base and J 9 bases, with 13 bases left between them. Looked up from germline, CDR1 is SGHVS and CDR2 is FQNEAQ. This CDR3 is 14 amino acids long. CDR3 nucleotides: TGTGCCAGCAGCTTAGGGAAGGGGGGTTCGCCCCAGCATTTT. Translation: CASSLGKGGSPQHF. Filled out from reference TRBV7-8 and TRBJ1-5, the complete variable domain reads GAGVSQSPRYKVAKRGQDVALRCDPISGHVSLFWYQQALGQGPEFLTYFQNEAQLDKSGLPSDRFFAERPEGSVSTLKIQRTQQEDSAVYLCASSLGKGGSPQHFGDGTRLSIL.

This clonotype has ten or more counts. This chain uses TRBV4-1 with TRBJ1-2; a possible D gene is TRBD1 (5 bases). The V gene lost 0 bases and the J gene lost 4 bases, with 12 bases spanning the gap. The CDR3 has 15 residues. Germline V gives CDR1 MGHRA, CDR2 YSYEKL. The CDR3 DNA follows: TGCGCCAGCAGCCAAGATCAAATGGGGGGCTATGGCTACACCTTC. Its protein product is CASSQDQMGGYGYTF.

This clonotype was seen repeatedly, ten times or more. The CDR3 sequence: CAISGTTGEGQYF. The CDR3 DNA reads as TGTGCCATCAGTGGGACTACAGGGGAAGGGCAGTACTTC. The chain employs TRBV10-3 and TRBJ2-7; possible D gene TRBD1, 7 bases. V shed 4 bases and J shed 9 bases, with 16 bases lying between them. CDR1 is ENHRY, CDR2 SYGVKD, per germline. The CDR3 is 13 residues long.

This clonotype has at least ten counts. The chain couples TRBV3-1 to TRBJ2-3, with 7 bases aligning to TRBD2. This CDR3 spans 15 amino acids. Germline-derived CDR1 and CDR2 are LGHDT and YNNKEL (reference sequence). V gave up 4 bases and J gave up 2 bases; unmatched junction bases: 6. CDR3 sequence: CASSLGLRYTDTQYF. CDR3 bases: TGTGCCAGCAGCCTGGGACTAAGGTACACAGATACGCAGTATTTT.

The table lists this clonotype with many counts. The chain recombines TRBV20-1 with TRBJ1-2; the D gene is possibly TRBD1 (5 bases). The CDR3 runs to 13 residues. Germline V gives CDR1 DFQATT, CDR2 SNEGSKA (reference sequence). Trimming shortened V by 6 bases and J by 3 bases, and 14 bases separated the two germline ends. The CDR3 loop is CSASQRGDYGYTF. In nucleotides, the CDR3 is TGCAGTGCATCTCAGCGGGGGGACTATGGCTACACCTTC.